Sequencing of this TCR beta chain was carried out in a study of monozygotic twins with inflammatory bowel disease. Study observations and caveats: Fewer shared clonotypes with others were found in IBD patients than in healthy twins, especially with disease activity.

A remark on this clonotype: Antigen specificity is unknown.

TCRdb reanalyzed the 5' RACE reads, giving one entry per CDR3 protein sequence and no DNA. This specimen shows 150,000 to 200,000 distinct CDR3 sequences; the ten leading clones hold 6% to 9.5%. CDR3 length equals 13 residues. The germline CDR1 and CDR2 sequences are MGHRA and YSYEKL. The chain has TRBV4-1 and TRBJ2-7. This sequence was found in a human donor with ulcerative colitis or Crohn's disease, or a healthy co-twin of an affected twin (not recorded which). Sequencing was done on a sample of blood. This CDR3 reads CASSQTLEYEQYF.